This T cell receptor (beta chain) emerged from a study of blood T cell repertoires in COVID-19. Study information: COVID-19 samples collected from the United States, Italy and Spain covered acute and convalescent phases.

V was pared by 2 bases and J by 0 bases, with 10 bases between. The CDR3 loop spans 15 amino acids. CDR1 and CDR2 from the germline V gene are MNHEY and SVGAGI. With respect to this clone: This specimen includes other DNA sequences encoding the same CDR3.

Libraries were prepared by immunoSEQ multiplex PCR; TCRdb keeps only in-frame clonotypes and omits some of them. Of some 180,000 clones listed, about 80% are singletons. It was within 2 weeks before study entry that exposed participants met a COVID-19 case. The sequence came from a man in his 60s who had been exposed to COVID-19. This rearrangement joins TRBV6-5 to TRBJ1-1, with D tentatively TRBD1 (5 bases). Specimen: PBMCs or T cells enriched from blood (not recorded which). The CDR3 DNA is TGTGCCAGCAGTTACGGGTCAGGGTTGAACACTGAAGCTTTCTTT. Translating gives CASSYGSGLNTEAFF.